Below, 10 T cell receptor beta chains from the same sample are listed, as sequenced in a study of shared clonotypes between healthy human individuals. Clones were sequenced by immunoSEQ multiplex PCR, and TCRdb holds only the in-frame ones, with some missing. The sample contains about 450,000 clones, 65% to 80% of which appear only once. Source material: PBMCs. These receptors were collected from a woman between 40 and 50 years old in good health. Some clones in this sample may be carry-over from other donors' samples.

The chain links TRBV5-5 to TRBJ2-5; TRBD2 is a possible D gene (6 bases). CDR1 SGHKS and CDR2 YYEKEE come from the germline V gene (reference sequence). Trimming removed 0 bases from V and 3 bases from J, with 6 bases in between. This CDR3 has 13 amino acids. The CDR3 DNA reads TGTGCCAGCAGCTTGGGGACTAAAGAGACCCAGTACTTC. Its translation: CASSLGTKETQYF.

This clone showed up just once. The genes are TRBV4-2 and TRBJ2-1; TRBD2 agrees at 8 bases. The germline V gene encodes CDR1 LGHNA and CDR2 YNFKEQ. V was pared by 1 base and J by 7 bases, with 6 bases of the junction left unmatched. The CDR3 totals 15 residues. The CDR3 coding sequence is TGTGCCAGCAGCCAAGGGACGGCTAGCGGGAATGAGCAGTTCTTC. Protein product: CASSQGTASGNEQFF.

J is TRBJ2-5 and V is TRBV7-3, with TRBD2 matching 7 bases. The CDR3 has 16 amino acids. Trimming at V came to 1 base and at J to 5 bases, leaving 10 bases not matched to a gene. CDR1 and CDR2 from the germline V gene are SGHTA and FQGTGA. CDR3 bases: TGTGCCAGCAGCTTAATGGCGGGAGCCGACCGGGAGACCCAGTACTTC. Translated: CASSLMAGADRETQYF.

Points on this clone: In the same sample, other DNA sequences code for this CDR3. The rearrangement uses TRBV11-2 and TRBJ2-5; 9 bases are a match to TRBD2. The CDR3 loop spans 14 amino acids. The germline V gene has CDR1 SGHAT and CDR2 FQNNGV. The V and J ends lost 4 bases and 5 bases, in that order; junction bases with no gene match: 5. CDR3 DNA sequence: TGTGCCAGCAGCTCGGGACTAGCTGGGGAGACCCAGTACTTC. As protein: CASSSGLAGETQYF.

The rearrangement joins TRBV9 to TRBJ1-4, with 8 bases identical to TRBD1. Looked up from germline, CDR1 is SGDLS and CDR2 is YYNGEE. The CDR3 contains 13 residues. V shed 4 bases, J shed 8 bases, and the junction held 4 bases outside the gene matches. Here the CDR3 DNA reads TGTGCCAGCAGCCCGGACAGGGCGGAAAAACTGTTTTTT. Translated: CASSPDRAEKLFF. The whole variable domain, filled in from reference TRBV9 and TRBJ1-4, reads DSGVTQTPKHLITATGQRVTLRCSPRSGDLSVYWYQQSLDQGLQFLIQYYNGEERAKGNILERFSAQQFPDLHSELNLSSLELGDSALYFCASSPDRAEKLFFGSGTQLSVL.

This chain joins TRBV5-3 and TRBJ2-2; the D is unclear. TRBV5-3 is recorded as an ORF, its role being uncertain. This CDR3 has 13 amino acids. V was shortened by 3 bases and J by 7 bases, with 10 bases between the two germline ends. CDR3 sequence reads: CARSSTLCGELFF. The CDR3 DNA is TGTGCCAGAAGCTCAACCTTGTGCGGGGAGCTGTTTTTT.

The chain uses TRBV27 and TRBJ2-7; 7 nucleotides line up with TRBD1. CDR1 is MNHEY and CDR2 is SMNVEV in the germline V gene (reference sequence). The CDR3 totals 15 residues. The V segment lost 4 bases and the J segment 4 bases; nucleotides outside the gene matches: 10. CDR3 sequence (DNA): TGTGCCAGCAGTTATATTGGGACAGAGACATACGAGCAGTACTTC. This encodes CASSYIGTETYEQYF.

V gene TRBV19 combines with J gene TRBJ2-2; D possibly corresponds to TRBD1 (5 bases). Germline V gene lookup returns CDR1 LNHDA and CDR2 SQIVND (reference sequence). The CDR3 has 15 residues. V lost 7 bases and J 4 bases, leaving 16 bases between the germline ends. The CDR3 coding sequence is TGTGCCAGTACCAAGGGGCGGTCGGGCACCGGGGAGCTGTTTTTT. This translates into CASTKGRSGTGELFF.

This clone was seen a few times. CDR3 bases: TGTGCCAGCAGCCGCCAAACAGGGGCTGGAAACACCATATATTTT. It encodes CASSRQTGAGNTIYF. J is TRBJ1-3 and V is TRBV7-6; 7 bases line up with TRBD1. Germline V gene sequence: CDR1 SGHVS, CDR2 FNYEAQ. V lost 5 bases to trimming and J lost 2 bases; unmatched junction nucleotides: 6. The CDR3 totals 15 residues.

DNA for the CDR3: TGTGCCACCAGCAGAGGAGGGCTCAACGTGGTGGGATCAGATACGCAGTATTTT. Translating it yields CATSRGGLNVVGSDTQYF. The rearrangement joins TRBV15 to TRBJ2-3, with D possibly TRBD2 on 5 matching bases. Between the trimmed V and J ends, which lost 1 base and 4 bases, there was a span of 21 bases. The CDR3 contains 18 residues. Germline V lookup: CDR1 LNHNV, CDR2 YYDKDF (reference sequence). The variable domain in full, completed from reference TRBV15 and TRBJ2-3, reads DAMVIQNPRYQVTQFGKPVTLSCSQTLNHNVMYWYQQKSSQAPKLLFHYYDKDFNNEADTPDNFQSRRPNTSFCFLDIRSPGLGDTAMYLCATSRGGLNVVGSDTQYFGPGTRLTVL.